The entry below gives a single T cell receptor (beta chain) sequence along with its context. Germline V lookup: CDR1 SEHNR, CDR2 FQNEAQ (reference sequence). The CDR3 covers 18 residues. With 1 base removed from V and 4 bases from J, the gap between germline ends came to 22 bases. RNA transcripts were the source from which TCR beta CDR3 regions were amplified. Second-round multiplex PCR came after a first-round RT-PCR that employed HTBI primers. TCRdb called the multiplex PCR reads again in MiXCR, with one record for every CDR3 protein. The sample has hundreds of thousands of distinct CDR3 sequences, under 50% seen once. The data were obtained in a study of Graves' ophthalmopathy and Graves' hyperthyroidism.

The sequence was collected from an adult man with Graves' ophthalmopathy. Sequencing input: peripheral blood. The chain carries TRBV7-9 and TRBJ1-2, with D tentatively TRBD1 (6 bases). The CDR3 spells CASSLDSNGGQSIYGYTF. The CDR3 nucleotides are TGTGCCAGCAGCTTAGACAGTAACGGGGGCCAGTCGATCTATGGCTACACCTTC.